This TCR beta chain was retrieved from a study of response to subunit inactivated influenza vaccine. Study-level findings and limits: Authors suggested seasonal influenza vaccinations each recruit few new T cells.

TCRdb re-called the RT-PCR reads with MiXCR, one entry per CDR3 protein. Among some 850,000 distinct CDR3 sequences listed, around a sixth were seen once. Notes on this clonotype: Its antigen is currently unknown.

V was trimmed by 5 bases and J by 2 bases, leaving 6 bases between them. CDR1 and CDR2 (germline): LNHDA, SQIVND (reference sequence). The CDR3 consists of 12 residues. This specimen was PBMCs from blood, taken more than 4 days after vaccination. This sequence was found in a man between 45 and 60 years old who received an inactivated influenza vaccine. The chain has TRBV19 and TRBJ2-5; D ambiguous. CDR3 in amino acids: CASSENQETQYF. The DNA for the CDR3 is TGTGCCAGTAGTGAGAATCAAGAGACCCAGTACTTC.